This T cell receptor beta chain derives from a study of T cells after yellow fever vaccination. Study-wide results and limits: Reappearance after the booster was observed for most primary-vaccination clones (about 97% CD4, about 85% CD8). It was a weaker secondary response, yet one that peaked faster, at day 5 versus 15.

One entry per CDR3 protein, called by TCRdb with MiXCR from the 5' RACE reads. The data show hundreds of thousands of distinct CDR3 sequences, roughly 14% seen once. V lost 0 bases and J 6 bases, leaving 12 bases between the germline ends. CDR1 is DFQATT, CDR2 SNEGSKA, per germline (reference sequence). The length of the CDR3 is 13 residues. About this clonotype itself: Its matching antigen is unknown.

Material: PBMCs, obtained on the day of the yellow fever booster vaccination. The chain links TRBV20-1 to TRBJ2-7; D may be TRBD1 (6 bases). The clonotype was recovered from a man under 40 who received the YFV17D yellow fever vaccine. The chain's CDR3 is CSAREGAGSEQYF. The CDR3 coding sequence is TGCAGTGCTAGAGAGGGGGCCGGTAGCGAGCAGTACTTC.